The 24 T cell receptor beta chains in this list originate from one sample, sequenced in a study of blood T cell repertoires in COVID-19. Profiling relied on immunoSEQ multiplex PCR, and the TCRdb table lists in-frame clones only, not all of them. The data contain 400,000 to 550,000 clones, about 89% of them seen just once; the ten biggest clones take up about 4.3%. The sequencing sample was made of peripheral blood. The receptors come from a woman in her thirties with acute or convalescent COVID-19.

This clone was found a few times. The rearrangement links TRBV6-1 to TRBJ1-4; 8 nucleotides align to TRBD1. CDR3 length equals 15 residues. Looked up from germline, CDR1 is MNHNS and CDR2 is SASEGT. V lost 5 bases, J lost 3 bases, and 5 bases stayed unmatched. The CDR3 nucleotides read TGTGCCAGCAGTTCAGGGGGCTGGGCTAATGAAAAACTGTTTTTT. This codes for CASSSGGWANEKLFF.

The gene calls are TRBV12-3 or TRBV12-4 and TRBJ2-3; D is unclear. CDR3 size: 13 residues. V lost 6 bases and J 0 bases, leaving 7 bases between the germline ends. In nucleotides, the CDR3 is TGTGCCAGCAGCTCTATTAGCACAGATACGCAGTATTTT. Its protein product is CASSSISTDTQYF.

This rearrangement joins TRBV12-3 or TRBV12-4 to TRBJ2-6, with D uncertain. The CDR3 covers 13 residues. With 7 bases removed from V and 0 bases from J, the gap between germline ends came to 4 bases. DNA for the CDR3: TGTGCCAGCATGGCCTCTGGGGCCAACGTCCTGACTTTC. Residues: CASMASGANVLTF.

The J gene is TRBJ2-2, the V gene TRBV27, with D hard to call. V was trimmed by 0 bases and J by 0 bases, leaving 11 bases between them. The germline V gene has CDR1 MNHEY and CDR2 SMNVEV (reference sequence). CDR3 length: 17 residues. The CDR3 region has the DNA TGTGCCAGCAGTTTATCCTGGAGCCTCGCGAACACCGGGGAGCTGTTTTTT. Translation gives CASSLSWSLANTGELFF.

The V gene is TRBV28, the J gene TRBJ1-4; D is undetermined. With 10 bases removed from V and 5 bases from J, the gap between germline ends came to 8 bases. Germline V gene data show CDR1 as MDHEN and CDR2 as SYDVKM. The CDR3 is 11 amino acids. CDR3 sequence: CATVSNEKLFF. The CDR3 nucleotides read TGTGCCACCGTAAGCAATGAAAAACTGTTTTTT.

V is TRBV6-5 and J is TRBJ2-3, with D perhaps matching TRBD1 (5 bases). The germline V and J ends were trimmed by 0 bases and 6 bases, with 13 bases remaining between them. The CDR3 is 15 amino acids. Germline lookup yields CDR1 MNHEY and CDR2 SVGAGI. The CDR3 DNA reads as TGTGCCAGCAGTTACTCGAGGTCAAAGGGGGATACGCAGTATTTT. Encoded protein: CASSYSRSKGDTQYF.

The chain recombines TRBV2 with TRBJ1-6; maybe TRBD1 (5 bases). Trimming removed 8 bases at V and 4 bases at J, with 18 bases between. Per germline, CDR1 SNHLY and CDR2 FYNNEI. This CDR3 comprises 16 residues. CDR3 in DNA: TGTGCCAGCCGGGGGTTGTGGGCACTATATAATTCACCCCTCCACTTT. As protein: CASRGLWALYNSPLHF.

V is TRBV7-3 and J is TRBJ2-2, with D possibly TRBD2 on 6 matching bases. The CDR3 runs to 18 residues. Germline loops: CDR1 SGHTA, CDR2 FQGTGA. V was pared by 5 bases and J by 1 base, with 20 bases between. The CDR3 region has the DNA TGTGCCAGCAGCCAGTCTCCGGTCGCGGGGTTGAACACCGGGGAGCTGTTTTTT. It specifies CASSQSPVAGLNTGELFF.

V usage is TRBV6-6 and J usage is TRBJ2-5, with D unclear. The CDR3 length is 12 residues. The V end lost 8 bases, the J end lost 5 bases, and 12 bases lay between the germline ends. Germline V gene data show CDR1 as MNHNY and CDR2 as SVGAGI (reference sequence). The CDR3: CASHDPQETQYF. As DNA, the CDR3 is TGTGCCAGCCACGATCCCCAGGAGACCCAGTACTTC.

The chain uses TRBV20-1 and TRBJ1-6; no clear D gene. The germline CDR1 and CDR2 sequences are DFQATT and SNEGSKA (reference sequence). The CDR3 runs 15 residues. Trimming removed 3 bases at V and 11 bases at J, with 20 bases between. CDR3 nucleotide sequence: TGCAGTGCTAGTTTTTTAGGACGACTATTAGCACCCCTCCACTTT. The encoded protein is CSASFLGRLLAPLHF.

The chain employs TRBV5-5 and TRBJ1-4; the match to TRBD1 covers 9 bases. CDR1 is SGHKS and CDR2 is YYEKEE in the germline V gene (reference sequence). The CDR3 extends over 16 amino acids. V was clipped by 1 base and J by 7 bases; unmatched bases: 8. The CDR3 protein is CASSLHSGQGREKLFF. CDR3 bases: TGTGCCAGCAGCTTGCATTCGGGACAGGGCCGTGAAAAACTGTTTTTT.

As concerns this clone: This CDR3 is also generated by other DNA sequences in the sample. This rearrangement joins TRBV6-5 to TRBJ1-6; D is ambiguous. The CDR3 runs 14 residues. The V end was cut by 0 bases, the J end by 7 bases, with 7 bases between. Germline V gives CDR1 MNHEY, CDR2 SVGAGI. The CDR3 loop reads CASSYSGGNSPLHF. The CDR3 DNA follows: TGTGCCAGCAGTTACTCTGGCGGCAATTCACCCCTCCACTTT.

The chain recombines TRBV6-1 with TRBJ2-3; TRBD1 matches at 7 bases. Germline CDR1 MNHNS, CDR2 SASEGT. The V segment lost 0 bases and the J segment 5 bases; nucleotides outside the gene matches: 8. The CDR3 contains 16 residues. The CDR3 sequence: CASSEADRRFKDTQYF. The CDR3 DNA sequence: TGTGCCAGCAGTGAAGCGGACAGGCGTTTCAAAGATACGCAGTATTTT.

The chain couples TRBV19 to TRBJ1-2; D call uncertain. This CDR3 region has 15 residues. Per the germline V gene, CDR1 is LNHDA and CDR2 is SQIVND (reference sequence). V gave up 6 bases and J gave up 2 bases, with 16 bases separating them. The CDR3 region has the DNA TGTGCCAGTAGACTCGACGTGTACGGGAACTATGGCTACACCTTC. It codes for CASRLDVYGNYGYTF.

This chain joins TRBV3-1 (or the pseudogene TRBV3-2) and TRBJ1-3; D is unclear. The CDR3 has 15 amino acids. CDR1 LGHDT and CDR2 YNNKEL come from the germline V gene (reference sequence). V lost 4 bases and J lost 4, with 14 bases in between. The CDR3 DNA sequence: TGTGCCAGCAGCCGGCGGACGGGAGCAGGAAACACCATATATTTT. As protein: CASSRRTGAGNTIYF.

This chain joins TRBV15 and TRBJ1-2; D gene ambiguous. With 0 bases removed from V and 8 bases from J, the gap between germline ends came to 10 bases. The CDR3 contains 13 residues. Per germline, CDR1 LNHNV and CDR2 YYDKDF (reference sequence). In DNA, the CDR3 is TGTGCCACCAGCAGAGAAGGTCGGGAGGGCTACACCTTC. This codes for CATSREGREGYTF.

The V call is TRBV4-1, the J call TRBJ2-3; perhaps TRBD1 as D (5 bases). V lost 3 bases and J lost 3, with 10 bases in between. The CDR3 length is 14 residues. Germline assignment: CDR1 MGHRA and CDR2 YSYEKL. CDR3 DNA sequence: TGCGCCAGCAGCCATTGGGGCGGAACAGATACGCAGTATTTT. Translation: CASSHWGGTDTQYF.

The chain carries TRBV7-8 and TRBJ2-2, with TRBD1 matching 9 bases. The CDR3 covers 15 residues. Trimming cost V 5 bases and J 6 bases; bases outside gene matches: 7. Germline CDR1 SGHVS, CDR2 FQNEAQ. In DNA, the CDR3 is TGTGCCAGCAGCCGAGCTCGGACAGGGGCCGGGGAGCTGTTTTTT. This translates into CASSRARTGAGELFF.

The V gene is TRBV27, the J gene TRBJ2-1; maybe TRBD1 (6 bases). Germline V lookup: CDR1 MNHEY, CDR2 SMNVEV (reference sequence). The length of the CDR3 is 11 residues. Trimming stripped 6 bases from V and 15 bases from J, with 15 bases between. The CDR3 bases are TGTGCCAGCAGAGCCCAGGGGACGGTGTTCTTC. Its protein product is CASRAQGTVFF.

The chain couples TRBV27 to TRBJ1-2, with D tentatively TRBD1 (5 bases). This CDR3 has 13 amino acids. V was trimmed by 4 bases and J by 6 bases, leaving 12 bases between them. The V gene's germline CDR1 is MNHEY and CDR2 SMNVEV (reference sequence). CDR3 nucleotides: TGTGCCAGCAGTTACGGGGGTTCCAATGGCTACACCTTC. Translating gives CASSYGGSNGYTF.

V is TRBV7-2 and J is TRBJ1-1, with 7 bases fitting TRBD1. Germline CDR1 reads SGHTA; CDR2 reads FQGNSA. This CDR3 spans 13 amino acids. Trimming cost V 5 bases and J 7 bases; bases outside gene matches: 7. CDR3 sequence (DNA): TGTGCCAGCAGCACCGACAGGGTCTATGAAGCTTTCTTT. It encodes CASSTDRVYEAFF.

This clone was counted only a few times. The rearrangement joins TRBV2 to TRBJ1-3, with D possibly TRBD1 on 5 matching bases. V dropped 2 bases and J dropped 1 base, with 9 bases sitting between them. The CDR3 is 15 residues long. Germline V gene lookup returns CDR1 SNHLY and CDR2 FYNNEI. For the CDR3, the DNA is TGTGCCAGCAGTGAAACAGGAGGGTCTGGAAACACCATATATTTT. Protein sequence: CASSETGGSGNTIYF.

V usage is TRBV19 and J usage is TRBJ1-1; TRBD1 matches 7 bases. The trim removed 9 bases at V and 0 bases at J, leaving 7 bases unmatched. CDR3 size: 14 residues. The germline CDR1 and CDR2 sequences are LNHDA and SQIVND (reference sequence). CDR3 bases: TGTGCCAGCAGAAAGGGACAGATGAACACTGAAGCTTTCTTT. It translates to CASRKGQMNTEAFF.

The CDR3 region is CASSPTGFPDTQYF. The DNA for the CDR3 is TGTGCCAGCAGCCCAACAGGGTTTCCAGATACGCAGTATTTT. The gene calls are TRBV6-5 and TRBJ2-3, with D perhaps matching TRBD1 (6 bases). Germline CDR1 is MNHEY and CDR2 is SVGAGI. This CDR3 region has 14 residues. V lost 6 bases, J lost 4 bases, and 14 bases lay in between.